This T cell receptor beta chain stems from a study of T cells in Graves' hyperthyroidism and ophthalmopathy. As for the study in general: Staff took peripheral blood when the initial diagnosis was made, before any treatment began.

CDR3 size: 13 residues. The V gene lost 5 bases and the J gene lost 7 bases, with 12 bases spanning the gap. TCR beta CDR3 regions were amplified from RNA transcripts. First-round RT-PCR targeting the TCR CDR3 was performed with the HTBI primer set. TCRdb fed the multiplex PCR reads into MiXCR, producing one record per CDR3 protein. The sample has 300,000 to 400,000 distinct CDR3 sequences, approximately 22% seen once; the top ten hold around 48%. This clonotype has at least ten counts. The chain has TRBV12-3 or TRBV12-4 and TRBJ1-5, with D possibly TRBD1 on 6 matching bases. Sequencing input: blood. The source of this sequence is a woman in her 50s with Graves' hyperthyroidism. The CDR3 spells CASSTGLGQPQHF. The CDR3 DNA reads TGTGCCAGCAGTACAGGGTTGGGGCAGCCCCAGCATTTT.